A single sample gave rise to the 10 T cell receptor beta chains below, sequenced in a study of cytomegalovirus exposure and HLA in healthy donors (dated by TCRdb to 2017 to 2019). The protocol used for the library was the immunoSEQ multiplex PCR assay. The multiplex PCR relied on a mix of 60 forward primers for TCR Vbeta segments and 13 reverse primers for TCR Jbeta segments. This is the immuneACCESS table as TCRdb keeps it, with only in-frame sequences that have V and J called. A part of the clones is gone; compared with another copy, unresolved V genes explain less than half, and the rest is unexplained. For this sample there are 95,000 to 150,000 clones; 76% appear just once. Together, the top ten hold approximately 2% of the sample. Sequences were obtained from PBMCs. These receptor sequences come from a man aged 45 to 65 in good health and CMV-seronegative.

The chain is built from TRBV28 and TRBJ2-1; 9 nucleotides agree with TRBD2. The CDR3 has 14 amino acids. Germline assignment: CDR1 MDHEN and CDR2 SYDVKM. V dropped 7 bases and J dropped 4; count of bases not matched to a gene: 5. The CDR3 sequence is CASKSGGLYNEQFF. As DNA, the CDR3 is TGTGCCAGCAAGAGCGGGGGGCTATACAATGAGCAGTTCTTC.

V is TRBV5-1 and J is TRBJ2-7, with TRBD1 matching over 7 bases. Germline V CDR1 and CDR2: SGHRS, YFSETQ. This CDR3 region has 15 residues. V lost 5 bases, J lost 1 base, and 9 bases stayed unmatched. In nucleotides, the CDR3 is TGCGCCAGCAGACCCGGGACAGACATATCCTACGAGCAGTACTTC. It translates to CASRPGTDISYEQYF.

The V and J genes are TRBV5-6 and TRBJ2-3; 7 nucleotides match TRBD1. Germline-derived CDR1 and CDR2 are SGHDT and YYEEEE. The CDR3 runs to 16 residues. With 0 bases clipped from V and 4 bases from J, the junction kept 8 bases outside the gene matches. CDR3 coding DNA: TGTGCCAGCAGCTTGGGGGCAGGGGGATATGCAGATACGCAGTATTTT. Translating it yields CASSLGAGGYADTQYF.

This chain links TRBV7-9 with TRBJ1-2, with a possible D match to TRBD1 (6 bases). Germline V CDR1 and CDR2: SEHNR, FQNEAQ (reference sequence). The CDR3 sequence is 14 residues long. The V end lost 7 bases, the J end lost 6 bases, and 18 bases lay between the germline ends. The CDR3 DNA follows: TGTGCCAGCACCCGCTCGTCGGGGGGCGATGGCTACACCTTC. Encoded protein: CASTRSSGGDGYTF.

The chain links TRBV4-3 to TRBJ2-7; 8 positions agree with TRBD1. The CDR3 extends over 14 amino acids. Germline-derived CDR1 and CDR2 are LGHNA and YSLEER. The trim removed 0 bases at V and 5 bases at J, leaving 3 bases unmatched. The CDR3 DNA reads TGCGCCAGCAGCCAAGATTCAGGGGGCGACGAGCAGTACTTC. This gives the protein CASSQDSGGDEQYF.

This chain links TRBV5-1 with TRBJ2-3; 9 bases are shared with TRBD2. J was trimmed by 0 bases and V by 1 base; bases with no gene match: 3. CDR1 is SGHRS and CDR2 is YFSETQ in the germline V gene. The CDR3 is 16 amino acids. The CDR3 region has the DNA TGCGCCAGCAGCTTGAGGAGCGGGGGGAGCACAGATACGCAGTATTTT. Protein sequence: CASSLRSGGSTDTQYF.

The chain employs TRBV7-8 and TRBJ1-3; D might be TRBD1 (6 bases). Germline CDR1 is SGHVS and CDR2 is FQNEAQ. The V end lost 2 bases, the J end lost 0 bases, and 14 bases lay between the germline ends. The CDR3 is made up of 17 amino acids. The CDR3 reads CASSLWTASSSGNTIYF. CDR3 in DNA: TGTGCCAGCAGCTTATGGACAGCATCTAGCTCTGGAAACACCATATATTTT. The complete variable domain, with remaining parts taken from reference TRBV7-8 and TRBJ1-3, reads GAGVSQSPRYKVAKRGQDVALRCDPISGHVSLFWYQQALGQGPEFLTYFQNEAQLDKSGLPSDRFFAERPEGSVSTLKIQRTQQEDSAVYLCASSLWTASSSGNTIYFGEGSWLTVV.

The V and J genes are TRBV6-5 and TRBJ1-2; D gene unclear. The CDR3 has 15 residues. Germline-derived CDR1 and CDR2 are MNHEY and SVGAGI. Trimming took 10 bases from V and 3 from J, leaving 21 bases between them. The CDR3 bases are TGTGCCACCCGGACTCCAATTAAAGTTGACTATGGCTACACCTTC. Its protein is CATRTPIKVDYGYTF.

The chain recombines TRBV4-1 with TRBJ2-2; the D gene is possibly TRBD2 (6 bases). With 4 bases removed from V and 8 bases from J, the gap between germline ends came to 8 bases. CDR1 and CDR2 (germline): MGHRA, YSYEKL. The CDR3 is 12 residues long. In DNA, the CDR3 is TGCGCCAGCAGCCCGGGGAGGGGGGAGCTGTTTTTT. The encoded protein is CASSPGRGELFF.

Comment on this clone: Given the absence of the conserved phenylalanine or tryptophan at the CDR3 end, a read error is likely. CDR3 loop: CASKGTGFSEAFL. DNA for the CDR3: TGTGCCAGCAAAGGGACAGGGTTCTCTGAAGCTTTCCTT. This chain uses TRBV5-8 with TRBJ1-1, with 9 bases identical to TRBD1. Germline values: CDR1 SGHTS, CDR2 YDEGEE. V shed 6 bases and J 6 bases; nucleotides not matched to a gene: 6. The CDR3 consists of 13 residues.